A selection of T cell receptor beta chains follows, all from one sample in a study of T cell repertoires in cytomegalovirus infection. Via MiXCR, TCRdb re-called the reads, giving one row per CDR3 protein. This table holds approximately 340,000 distinct CDR3 sequences, 25% to 35% found once. These receptors' targets are unknown. The source was cultured PBMCs, collected from culture after CMV antigen stimulation. These TCRs come from a human donor in good health (CMV status not recorded). Some clones in this sample may be carry-over from other donors' samples. The CDR3 runs from the conserved cysteine through the conserved F or W.

v_call	j_call	cdr3_aa
TRBV25-1	TRBJ2-1	CASSEFGLAGVEQFF
TRBV7-8	TRBJ1-2	CASSFQAGTVYGYTF
TRBV5-4	TRBJ2-3	CASRLAGVTTDTQYF
TRBV6-1	TRBJ1-2	CASSELEGSGYGYTF
TRBV10-3	TRBJ1-2	CAISDPSYRGNYGYTF
TRBV19	TRBJ1-4	CASRTTGSNEKLFF
TRBV12-3/TRBV12-4	TRBJ2-3	CASGLLSTDTQYF
TRBV11-2	TRBJ2-1	CASSSITRGRAFLGNEQFF
TRBV7-8	TRBJ1-2	CASSPRAGTPHNYGYTF
TRBV28	TRBJ2-7	CASSLGDLADRVSDEQYF
TRBV10-2	TRBJ2-7	CASTMGVRYEQYF
TRBV28	TRBJ1-5	CASTRVFRFSNQPQHF
TRBV18	TRBJ2-2	CASSPLPGQGTTGELFF
TRBV9	TRBJ2-3	CASSVTPADTDTQYF
TRBV2	TRBJ1-1	CASETAPGQGQDTEAFF
TRBV9	TRBJ2-1	CASSVAPRPDEQFF
TRBV10-3	TRBJ1-2	CAISEAEQGYGYTF
TRBV7-2	TRBJ2-5	CASSLRDRETETQYF
TRBV7-9	TRBJ1-6	CASNFEGFNSPLHF
TRBV7-8	TRBJ1-1	CASSLGGTLGTEAFF
TRBV6-5	TRBJ2-5	CASSPPPQETQYF
TRBV18	TRBJ2-5	CASSPSRDTQETQYF
TRBV7-2	TRBJ2-5	CASNLEETQYF
TRBV20-1	TRBJ2-4	CSASRGTVTKNIQYF
TRBV11-2	TRBJ1-2	CASSFGARGLYGYTF
TRBV7-2	TRBJ2-5	CASSLGGRETQYF
TRBV7-9	TRBJ1-6	CASSLLGTGDARKRNSPLHF
TRBV2	TRBJ1-2	CASSVNSDYGYTF
TRBV6-6	TRBJ1-1	CASSLDLRGAFF
TRBV11-2	TRBJ2-2	CASSGFTGELFF
TRBV12-3/TRBV12-4	TRBJ2-1	CASSLHGGNEQFF
TRBV12-3/TRBV12-4	TRBJ1-2	CASTRGVSGYTF
TRBV18	TRBJ2-7	CASSPLDGEASQQYF
TRBV12-3/TRBV12-4	TRBJ1-5	CASKRGGNQPQHF
TRBV7-2	TRBJ1-1	CASSWGTGANTEAFF
TRBV12-3/TRBV12-4	TRBJ1-1	CASRSGPNTEAFF